The entry below describes one T cell receptor beta chain. The source of the sample is a study of control samples from healthy donors and cancer patients. Assay used: immunoSEQ multiplex PCR; TCRdb lists only in-frame clones, some missing. There are about 120,000 clones in the sample; more than 75% occur only once, and 2% to 3% lies in the top ten. Material: blood. This TCR was sampled from a woman aged 70-85 years in good health.

In nucleotides, the CDR3 is TGTGCCAGCAGCGGGCCAGAAAGGGAGACCCAGTACTTC. It translates to CASSGPERETQYF. The chain couples TRBV9 to TRBJ2-5; D gene ambiguous. Between the trimmed V and J ends, which lost 3 bases and 5 bases, there was a span of 11 bases. Germline V gene data show CDR1 as SGDLS and CDR2 as YYNGEE. The CDR3 sequence is 13 residues long. Full variable domain (rest looked up from reference TRBV9 and TRBJ2-5): DSGVTQTPKHLITATGQRVTLRCSPRSGDLSVYWYQQSLDQGLQFLIQYYNGEERAKGNILERFSAQQFPDLHSELNLSSLELGDSALYFCASSGPERETQYFGPGTRLLVL.